Reported below is one T cell receptor beta chain. Its specificity is not known. This sample is drawn from a study of T cell responses to AZD1222 COVID-19 vaccine. Sequencing used immunoSEQ multiplex PCR; TCRdb keeps in-frame clones, though not all of them. The sample has tens of thousands of clones; 80% to 90% are singletons. This CDR3 comprises 18 residues. After removal of 10 bases from V and 0 bases from J, the junction contained 17 bases not matched to a gene. Germline V gene sequence: CDR1 SNHLY, CDR2 FYNNEI. Study-wide results and caveats: There were mostly white British donors and more females than males, and clonal diversity was possibly underestimated.

The sample consisted of peripheral blood, taken on day 0 of AZD1222 vaccination. The clonotype originates from an adult in good health. J is TRBJ2-2 and V is TRBV2, with TRBD1 matching 7 bases. CDR3 bases: TGTGCCACTCCCCTGGGGACACGACAGGGTGCGAACACCGGGGAGCTGTTTTTT. Protein: CATPLGTRQGANTGELFF.